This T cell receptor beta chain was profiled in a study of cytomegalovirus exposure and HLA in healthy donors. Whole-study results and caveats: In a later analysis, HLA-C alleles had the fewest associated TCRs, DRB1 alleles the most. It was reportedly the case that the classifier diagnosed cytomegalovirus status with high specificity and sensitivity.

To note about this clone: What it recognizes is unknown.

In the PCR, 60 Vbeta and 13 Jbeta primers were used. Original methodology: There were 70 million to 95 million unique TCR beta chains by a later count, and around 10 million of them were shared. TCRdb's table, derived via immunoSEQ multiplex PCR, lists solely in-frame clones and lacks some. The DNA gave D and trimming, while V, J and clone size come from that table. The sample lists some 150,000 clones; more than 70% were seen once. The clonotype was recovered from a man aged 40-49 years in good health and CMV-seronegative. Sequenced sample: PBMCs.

DNA of the CDR3: TGCGCCAGCAGCCCGAGTGGGGACAGACTCACCGGGGAGCTGTTTTTT. Protein product: CASSPSGDRLTGELFF. J is TRBJ2-2 and V is TRBV5-1; 7 positions match TRBD1. Germline lookup yields CDR1 SGHRS and CDR2 YFSETQ. The CDR3 has 16 residues. J was trimmed by 4 bases and V by 4 bases; bases with no gene match: 10.